This paragraph covers one T cell receptor beta chain sequence. TCRdb re-called the RT-PCR reads through MiXCR, storing one row per CDR3 protein. The sample holds about 500,000 distinct CDR3 sequences, approximately 16% seen once. This entry is derived from a study of response to subunit inactivated influenza vaccine. The CDR3 totals 12 residues. Germline V gene lookup returns CDR1 ENHRY and CDR2 SYGVKD. The ends were cut back, 3 bases at V and 3 bases at J, with 6 bases in the middle. The receptor was isolated from a man between 50 and 75 years old who received an inactivated influenza vaccine. Here the sequenced sample was CD4+ T cells sorted from PBMCs, taken less than 30 months after vaccination. The chain employs TRBV10-3 and TRBJ2-7; no definite D call. In nucleotides, the CDR3 is TGTGCCATCAGTGATGACAACTACGAGCAGTACTTC. Translation gives CAISDDNYEQYF.